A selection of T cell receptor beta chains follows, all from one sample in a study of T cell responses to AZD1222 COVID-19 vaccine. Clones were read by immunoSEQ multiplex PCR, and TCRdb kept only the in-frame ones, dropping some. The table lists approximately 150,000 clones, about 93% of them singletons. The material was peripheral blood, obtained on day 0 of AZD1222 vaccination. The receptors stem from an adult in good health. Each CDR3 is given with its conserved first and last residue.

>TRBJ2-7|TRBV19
CASSSPSYEQYF
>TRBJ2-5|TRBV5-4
CASSLGPSGEETQYF
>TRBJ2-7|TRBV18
CASTSGAPAYEQYF
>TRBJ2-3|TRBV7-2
CASTPEGYADTQYF
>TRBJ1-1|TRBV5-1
CASSSQGRSYRNTEAFF
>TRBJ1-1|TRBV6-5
CASSFGTSGNTEAFF
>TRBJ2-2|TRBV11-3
CASSPSGANTGELFF
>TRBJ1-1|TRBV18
CASIPGQMNTEAFF
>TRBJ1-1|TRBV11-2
CASSLEGFTEAFF
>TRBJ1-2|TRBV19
CASSPPAYFDGYTF
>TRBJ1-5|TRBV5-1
CASSPGGSSNQPQHF
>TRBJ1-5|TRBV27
CASSLSAETYSNQPQHF
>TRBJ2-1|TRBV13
CASSSATKQFF
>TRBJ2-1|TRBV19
CASSIQEGNEQFF
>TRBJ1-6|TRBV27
CASSLFSPYNSPLHF
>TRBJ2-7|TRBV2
CASGSGAAYEQYF
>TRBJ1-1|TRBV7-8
CASSLESKDWTFF
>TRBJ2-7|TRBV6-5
CASSLGLAGTYEQYF
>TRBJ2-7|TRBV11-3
CASSLGPSYEQYF
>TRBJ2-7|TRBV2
CASTPAGRWEQYF
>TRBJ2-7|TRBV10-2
CASSEPLNYGSEQYF
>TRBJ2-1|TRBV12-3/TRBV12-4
CASSYRGGAKEFF
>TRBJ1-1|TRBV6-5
CASSTHGGLTEAFF
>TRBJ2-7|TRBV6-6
CASSGQTRTGSYEQYF
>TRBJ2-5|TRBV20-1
CSVAGETQYF
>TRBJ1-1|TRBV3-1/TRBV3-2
CASSQQESNTEAFF
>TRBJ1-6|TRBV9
CASSETRGGTGRFGSPLHF
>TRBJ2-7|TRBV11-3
CASSLRGGSEQYF
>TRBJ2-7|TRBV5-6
CASTIRDRAHEQYF
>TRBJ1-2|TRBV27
CASSLSRSLYGYTF
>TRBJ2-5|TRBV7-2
CASSLAYGTGQETQYF
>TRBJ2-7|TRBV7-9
CASSLLGGYYEQYF
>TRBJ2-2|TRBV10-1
CASKQGHYGGELFF
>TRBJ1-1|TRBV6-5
CASSWGLGTEAFF
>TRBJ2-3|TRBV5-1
CASAGRGASGYTDTQYF
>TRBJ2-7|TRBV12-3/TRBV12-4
CASTGTGVVKQYF
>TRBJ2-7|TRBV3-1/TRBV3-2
CASSQERWRREQYF
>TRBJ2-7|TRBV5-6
CASSLVRGSEQYF
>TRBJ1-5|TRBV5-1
CASSSVFGQPQHF
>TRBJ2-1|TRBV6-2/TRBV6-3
CASSEVGGMDNEQFF
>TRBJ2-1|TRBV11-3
CASSFLAGGDYNEQFF
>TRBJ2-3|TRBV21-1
CASTPGEKFPDTQYF
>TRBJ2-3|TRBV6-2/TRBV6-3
CASSSTDTQYF
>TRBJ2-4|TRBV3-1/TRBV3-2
CASSPTGGADIQYF
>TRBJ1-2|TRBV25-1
CASSGQGPMYGYTF
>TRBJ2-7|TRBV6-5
CASSSRGLGYEQYF
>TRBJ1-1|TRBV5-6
CASSYRGGWNTEAFF
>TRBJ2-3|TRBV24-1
CATSPTSGDTQYF
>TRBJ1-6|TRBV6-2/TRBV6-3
CASSYSVRNSPLHF
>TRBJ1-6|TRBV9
CASSVASGQGSSPLHF
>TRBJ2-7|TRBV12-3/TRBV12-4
CASSLGGREQYF
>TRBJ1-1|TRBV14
CASSQELMNTEAFF
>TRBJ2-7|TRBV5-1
CASSLFPTSGMVYEQYF
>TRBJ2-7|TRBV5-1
CASSQAFGAYEQYF